Below, 30 T cell receptor beta chains from the same sample are listed, as sequenced in a study of post-analysis software for immune sequencing data. TCR beta cDNA libraries had unique molecular identifiers. From the PCR reads, TCRdb called clonotypes with MiXCR, one entry per CDR3 protein. This sample has about 760,000 distinct CDR3 sequences, with roughly 27% found just once. Whole-study results and caveats: With TRBV5-6, TRBV5-1 and TRBV20-1 included, a handful of TRBV segments were more frequent in patients than in controls.

Their cognate antigens are unknown. Sequencing used blood. The receptor set was obtained from a girl aged 5-17 years with multiple sclerosis.

This clonotype was seen only a few times. The chain employs TRBV29-1 and TRBJ1-1; TRBD1 is a possible D gene (6 bases). Germline loops: CDR1 SQVTM, CDR2 ANQGSEA. The ends were cut back, 5 bases at V and 5 bases at J, with 15 bases in the middle. CDR3 size: 13 residues. The CDR3 region is CSVPGGGGTEAFF. DNA of the CDR3: TGCAGCGTTCCCGGAGGGGGTGGGACTGAAGCTTTCTTT. Full variable domain (missing parts from reference TRBV29-1 and TRBJ1-1): SAVISQKPSRDICQRGTSLTIQCQVDSQVTMMFWYRQQPGQSLTLIATANQGSEATYESGFVIDKFPISRPNLTFSTLTVSNMSPEDSSIYLCSVPGGGGTEAFFGQGTRLTVV.

J is TRBJ1-4 and V is TRBV12-3 or TRBV12-4, with a weak D call TRBD1 (6 bases). The CDR3 has 15 amino acids. V lost 7 bases, J lost 10 bases, and 22 bases lay in between. The CDR3 region is CASTARGADLGKLFF. The CDR3 nucleotides read TGTGCCAGCACTGCAAGGGGGGCAGACCTTGGAAAACTGTTTTTT.

The rearrangement joins TRBV6-2 or TRBV6-3 to TRBJ2-5, with D perhaps TRBD2 (5 bases). The germline V and J ends were trimmed by 2 bases and 5 bases, with 24 bases remaining between them. The germline CDR1 and CDR2 sequences are MNHEY and SVGEGT. This CDR3 is 18 amino acids long. Written as DNA, the CDR3 is TGTGCCAGCAGTTACCCGTCTCGGCCTAGCAGGACCGGGGAGACCCAGTACTTC. It specifies CASSYPSRPSRTGETQYF.

A few counts support this clonotype. CDR3: CSARALVTRYEQYF. The CDR3 nucleotides are TGCAGTGCTAGAGCTTTAGTTACCCGCTACGAGCAGTACTTC. This chain connects TRBV20-1 to TRBJ2-7; D is unresolved. The CDR3 totals 14 residues. The V end lost 1 base, the J end lost 3 bases, and 13 bases lay between the germline ends. The germline gives CDR1 DFQATT, CDR2 SNEGSKA (reference sequence).

The rearrangement uses TRBV5-1 and TRBJ2-2; TRBD1 is a possible D gene (6 bases). The CDR3 length is 17 residues. Trimming left V 4 bases short and J 0 bases short, with 16 bases between. The V gene's germline CDR1 is SGHRS and CDR2 YFSETQ. Here the CDR3 DNA reads TGCGCCAGCAGCCTTTTCAACTCAGGGGCGAACACCGGGGAGCTGTTTTTT. This sequence encodes CASSLFNSGANTGELFF.

The CDR3 DNA is TGCGCCAGCAGTCGGGGCGGGAGCGCAGATACGCAGTATTTT. This gives the protein CASSRGGSADTQYF. The chain joins TRBV5-1 to TRBJ2-3, with TRBD2 matching 7 bases. This CDR3 has 14 amino acids. J gave up 4 bases and V 5 bases, and 7 bases lay outside the gene matches. Germline V CDR1 and CDR2: SGHRS, YFSETQ.

V gene TRBV3-1 combines with J gene TRBJ1-1; D is ambiguous. Per germline, CDR1 LGHDT and CDR2 YNNKEL (reference sequence). The CDR3 totals 16 residues. V was cut by 0 bases and J by 1 base, with 12 bases left in between. CDR3 loop: CASSQDRGQANTEAFF. Here the CDR3 DNA reads TGTGCCAGCAGCCAAGATCGAGGGCAGGCGAACACTGAAGCTTTCTTT.

This clonotype occurred a few times. The rearrangement links TRBV7-8 to TRBJ1-2; D remains ambiguous. Germline CDR1 reads SGHVS; CDR2 reads FQNEAQ. CDR3 length: 15 residues. V was clipped by 7 bases and J by 0 bases, with 15 bases between them. CDR3 region: CASTPDERANYGYTF. CDR3 DNA: TGTGCCAGCACCCCGGACGAACGAGCTAACTATGGCTACACCTTC.

This clonotype was picked up many times. The rearrangement links TRBV25-1 to TRBJ2-7, with D possibly called TRBD1 or TRBD2 (5 bases each). The V end was cut by 5 bases, the J end by 0 bases, with 14 bases between. CDR3 size: 15 residues. Germline CDR1 MGHDK, CDR2 SYGVNS. The CDR3, as DNA: TGTGCCAGCAGTTTCCGGGACGGTCTCTCCTACGAGCAGTACTTC. Translating it yields CASSFRDGLSYEQYF.

This clonotype was seen a handful of times. This chain joins TRBV5-1 and TRBJ1-1; D is unresolved. The germline V gene encodes CDR1 SGHRS and CDR2 YFSETQ. Trimming removed 1 base at V and 0 bases at J, with 13 bases between. This CDR3 spans 16 amino acids. The CDR3 here is CASSLSWGDLNTEAFF. The CDR3 DNA sequence: TGCGCCAGCAGCTTGTCTTGGGGAGATCTGAACACTGAAGCTTTCTTT. Full variable domain (outside the CDR3, taken from reference TRBV5-1 and TRBJ1-1): KAGVTQTPRYLIKTRGQQVTLSCSPISGHRSVSWYQQTPGQGLQFLFEYFSETQRNKGNFPGRFSGRQFSNSRSEMNVSTLELGDSALYLCASSLSWGDLNTEAFFGQGTRLTVV.

The rearrangement joins TRBV20-1 to TRBJ1-5; 8 nucleotides match TRBD1. Germline V gives CDR1 DFQATT, CDR2 SNEGSKA (reference sequence). The CDR3 contains 14 residues. J was trimmed by 3 bases and V by 5 bases; bases with no gene match: 6. CDR3 region: CSAPQGALNQPQHF. CDR3 DNA sequence: TGCAGTGCTCCCCAGGGGGCGCTCAATCAGCCCCAGCATTTT.

V usage is TRBV6-5 and J usage is TRBJ1-1; no clear D gene. V was cut by 8 bases and J by 4 bases, with 14 bases left in between. The CDR3 contains 13 residues. CDR1 is MNHEY and CDR2 is SVGAGI in the germline V gene. The CDR3 sequence is CASLNIGRTEAFF. CDR3 DNA sequence: TGTGCCAGCCTTAATATAGGGCGCACTGAAGCTTTCTTT.

The rearrangement uses TRBV5-1 and TRBJ1-4; a weak D match, TRBD1 (5 bases). V lost 2 bases, J lost 12 bases, and 8 bases lay in between. CDR3 length: 11 amino acids. Germline V gene sequence: CDR1 SGHRS, CDR2 YFSETQ. This chain's CDR3 is CASSFGGQLFF. CDR3 sequence (DNA): TGCGCCAGCAGCTTTGGGGGACAACTGTTTTTT.

V is TRBV20-1 and J is TRBJ1-5, with a weak D call TRBD1 (5 bases). The germline CDR1 and CDR2 sequences are DFQATT and SNEGSKA (reference sequence). V lost 0 bases, J lost 7 bases, and 22 bases lay in between. CDR3 length: 17 amino acids. CDR3 coding DNA: TGCAGTGCTAGAGATAAGGCTTGGACTGGGGCAACACAGCCCCAGCATTTT. The encoded protein is CSARDKAWTGATQPQHF.

This clonotype showed up just a few times. The gene calls are TRBV2 and TRBJ2-7, with D hard to call. The germline V gene encodes CDR1 SNHLY and CDR2 FYNNEI. This CDR3 is built from 14 residues. The V and J ends lost 10 bases and 2 bases respectively, with 18 bases between them. This CDR3 is CAINKPDDAYEQYF. CDR3 coding DNA: TGTGCCATAAACAAGCCCGACGACGCCTACGAGCAGTACTTC.

This clonotype was counted between two and nine times. V and J are TRBV5-1 and TRBJ1-2; D gene unclear. The CDR3 is made up of 13 amino acids. Per germline, CDR1 SGHRS and CDR2 YFSETQ. V lost 3 bases and J lost 2, with 8 bases in between. The CDR3, as DNA: TGCGCCAGCAGCTCGGAGGGAAACTATGGCTACACCTTC. This sequence encodes CASSSEGNYGYTF.

Concerning this clonotype itself: At one end the junction does not follow the germline gene, possibly because of a read error. The rearrangement links TRBV29-1 to TRBJ2-6, with 7 bases matching TRBD1. The CDR3 sequence is 17 residues long. Germline CDR1 reads SQVTM; CDR2 reads ANQGSEA. This CDR3 reads CSVDRWTGSSEANVLTF. The DNA of the CDR3 is TGCAGCGTTGACCGTTGGACAGGATCCTCTGAGGCCAACGTCCTGACTTTC.

This chain connects TRBV4-3 to TRBJ2-7, with 7 bases fitting TRBD2. The V gene's germline CDR1 is LGHNA and CDR2 YSLEER. The CDR3 length is 14 residues. The V gene end was trimmed by 3 bases and the J gene end by 0 bases; junction bases not matched to a gene: 2. CDR3 sequence reads: CASSHGLDSYEQYF. The CDR3 bases are TGCGCCAGCAGCCATGGACTAGACTCCTACGAGCAGTACTTC.

This clonotype was seen a few times. This sequence joins TRBV29-1 and TRBJ2-1, with D possibly being TRBD1 or TRBD2 (5 bases each). Germline CDR1 and CDR2: SQVTM and ANQGSEA. CDR3 length: 12 amino acids. Trimming left V 0 bases short and J 11 bases short, with 11 bases between. The CDR3 is CSVEELGRQQFF. As DNA, the CDR3 is TGCAGCGTTGAAGAGCTGGGACGCCAGCAGTTCTTC.

The chain links TRBV5-1 to TRBJ2-7; TRBD1 aligns across 8 bases. Trimming removed 1 base from V and 5 bases from J; junction bases left unmatched: 5. Germline CDR1 SGHRS, CDR2 YFSETQ. The CDR3 contains 14 residues. CDR3 sequence (DNA): TGCGCCAGCAGCTTGCAGGGGGCTTTCGACGAGCAGTACTTC. This encodes CASSLQGAFDEQYF.

This rearrangement joins TRBV7-2 to TRBJ2-3, with 14 bases matching TRBD2. Germline assignment: CDR1 SGHTA and CDR2 FQGNSA. This CDR3 region has 17 residues. Losses at the gene ends were 3 bases for V and 2 bases for J; bases not matched to a gene: 4. CDR3 in amino acids: CASSLGLAGVITDTQYF. CDR3 nucleotides: TGTGCCAGCAGCTTGGGACTAGCGGGAGTTATCACAGATACGCAGTATTTT.

In DNA form, the CDR3 reads TGTGCCAGCAGTGAATATGGGGGGGAGACCCAGTACTTC. It encodes CASSEYGGETQYF. The chain uses TRBV25-1 and TRBJ2-5, with a tentative D call TRBD2 (6 bases). Germline CDR1 is MGHDK and CDR2 is SYGVNS. V lost 0 bases to trimming and J lost 5 bases, with 7 bases between them. CDR3 length equals 13 residues.

The rearrangement joins TRBV7-2 to TRBJ2-7; D remains unclear. Germline V lookup: CDR1 SGHTA, CDR2 FQGNSA. The CDR3 loop spans 11 amino acids. V was clipped by 5 bases and J by 10 bases, with 12 bases between them. In DNA form, the CDR3 reads TGTGCCAGCAGCGCCGAAGAGTCCCAGTACTTC. Its protein product is CASSAEESQYF. Using reference TRBV7-2 and TRBJ2-7 for the parts outside the CDR3, the full variable domain is GAGVSQSPSNKVTEKGKDVELRCDPISGHTALYWYRQSLGQGLEFLIYFQGNSAPDKSGLPSDRFSAERTGGSVSTLTIQRTQQEDSAVYLCASSAEESQYFGPGTRLTVT.

The chain employs TRBV5-1 and TRBJ2-5; TRBD1 agrees at 9 bases. V lost 4 bases to trimming and J lost 1 base; unmatched junction nucleotides: 8. This CDR3 has 16 residues. Germline V gene lookup returns CDR1 SGHRS and CDR2 YFSETQ. The DNA for the CDR3 is TGCGCCAGCAGCCCAAGGACAGGGGAACGCCAAGAGACCCAGTACTTC. It yields the protein CASSPRTGERQETQYF.

This clonotype appeared a few times. The chain uses TRBV12-3 or TRBV12-4 and TRBJ2-1; 7 bases agree with TRBD2. This CDR3 is built from 15 residues. V lost 3 bases to trimming and J lost 3 bases; unmatched junction nucleotides: 5. The CDR3, as DNA: TGTGCCAGCAGTTTCGGTCCGGGGGGCTACAATGAGCAGTTCTTC. Translated, it gives CASSFGPGGYNEQFF.

The chain links TRBV29-1 to TRBJ1-6, with 8 bases that match TRBD1. Germline CDR1 is SQVTM and CDR2 is ANQGSEA. The CDR3 is 13 residues long. The trim removed 5 bases at V and 6 bases at J, leaving 3 bases unmatched. The CDR3: CSVKTGVNSPLHF. The CDR3 bases are TGCAGCGTTAAGACAGGGGTTAATTCACCCCTCCACTTT.

The chain links TRBV5-1 to TRBJ2-2; D may correspond to TRBD1 or TRBD2 (6 bases each). With 4 bases removed from V and 3 bases from J, the gap between germline ends came to 22 bases. CDR3 length: 18 residues. The germline CDR1 and CDR2 sequences are SGHRS and YFSETQ. CDR3 DNA sequence: TGCGCCAGCAGCCCCCGGAGGGGACACGGTACGGACACCGGGGAGCTGTTTTTT. It specifies CASSPRRGHGTDTGELFF.

A few counts support this clonotype. The chain recombines TRBV3-1 with TRBJ1-5; D is ambiguous. Per the germline V gene, CDR1 is LGHDT and CDR2 is YNNKEL (reference sequence). With 4 bases removed from V and 6 bases from J, the gap between germline ends came to 10 bases. This CDR3 has 13 residues. The CDR3 bases are TGTGCCAGCAGCCGCGGGGTAGGTCAGCCCCAGCATTTT. Amino acid sequence: CASSRGVGQPQHF.

This clonotype has more than one count but fewer than ten. This chain joins TRBV25-1 and TRBJ2-3; TRBD2 matches at 8 bases. Germline V gives CDR1 MGHDK, CDR2 SYGVNS. After removal of 8 bases from V and 4 bases from J, the junction contained 8 bases not matched to a gene. The CDR3 runs 14 residues. CDR3 amino acids: CASAKSGGADTQYF. In DNA, the CDR3 is TGTGCCAGCGCGAAGTCGGGAGGGGCAGATACGCAGTATTTT.

The chain is built from TRBV6-6 and TRBJ1-5, with 7 bases lining up with TRBD1. Germline-derived CDR1 and CDR2 are MNHNY and SVGAGI (reference sequence). Trimming at V came to 8 bases and at J to 6 bases, leaving 7 bases not matched to a gene. The CDR3 totals 13 residues. This CDR3 reads CASEGQAIQPQHF. The CDR3 nucleotides read TGTGCCAGCGAAGGACAGGCGATTCAGCCCCAGCATTTT.